Below, 15 T cell receptor beta chains from the same sample are listed, as sequenced in a study of T cell responses to AZD1222 COVID-19 vaccine. The protocol was immunoSEQ multiplex PCR, while the TCRdb copy is restricted to in-frame clones and leaves out a portion. This sample has 50,000 to 65,000 clones, with more than 80% found just once. Sequences were derived from peripheral blood, sampled 28 days after the second AZD1222 dose. The source of these receptors is an adult who received the AZD1222 COVID-19 vaccine.

The rearrangement links TRBV7-9 to TRBJ1-5; tentative D call: TRBD1 (6 bases). Trimming pared 1 base from V and 2 bases from J, leaving 12 bases between. The CDR3 covers 16 residues. Germline V CDR1 and CDR2: SEHNR, FQNEAQ (reference sequence). This CDR3 reads CASSLGTGTGNQPQHF. The CDR3, as DNA: TGTGCCAGCAGCTTAGGAACAGGGACGGGCAATCAGCCCCAGCATTTT.

This clone is medium-sized within its sample. This sequence joins TRBV6-5 and TRBJ1-1, with a tentative D call TRBD1 (6 bases). The CDR3 is 15 amino acids. Trimming left V 5 bases short and J 1 base short, with 14 bases between. The germline V gene encodes CDR1 MNHEY and CDR2 SVGAGI. The CDR3 nucleotides are TGTGCCAGCAGTAACGGACAGTCCGAGAACACTGAAGCTTTCTTT. Translated, it gives CASSNGQSENTEAFF.

The chain's CDR3 is CSVGQETQYF. CDR3 DNA: TGCAGCGTTGGCCAAGAGACCCAGTACTTC. The rearrangement links TRBV29-1 to TRBJ2-5; D not resolved. The CDR3 covers 10 residues. The V and J ends lost 4 bases and 1 base respectively, with 1 base between them. Germline V gives CDR1 SQVTM, CDR2 ANQGSEA.

This rearrangement joins TRBV30 to TRBJ2-5; 8 nucleotides agree with TRBD2. The CDR3 has 16 residues. Trimming cost V 0 bases and J 2 bases; bases outside gene matches: 8. Germline-derived CDR1 and CDR2 are GTSNPN and SVGIG (reference sequence). DNA for the CDR3: TGTGCCTGGAGTGTCCGTAGCGGGAACTTACAAGAGACCCAGTACTTC. Translated, it gives CAWSVRSGNLQETQYF.

V gene TRBV20-1 combines with J gene TRBJ2-7, with D possibly TRBD1 on 5 matching bases. Germline V gives CDR1 DFQATT, CDR2 SNEGSKA (reference sequence). The CDR3 has 14 amino acids. Deletions cut 3 bases from V and 1 base from J, with 13 bases between. DNA for the CDR3: TGCAGTGCTAGTCGACAGTACCCATCCTACGAGCAGTACTTC. Residues: CSASRQYPSYEQYF.

This clone showed up just once. This rearrangement joins TRBV7-2 to TRBJ1-6; unclear D gene. Germline V lookup: CDR1 SGHTA, CDR2 FQGNSA. Deletions cut 4 bases from V and 6 bases from J, with 10 bases between. CDR3 length equals 14 residues. CDR3 in DNA: TGTGCCAGCAGCTCCGCGGGTTTTAATTCACCCCTCCACTTT. It specifies CASSSAGFNSPLHF.

The chain joins TRBV7-9 to TRBJ2-7; 9 bases line up with TRBD2. The CDR3 extends over 14 amino acids. Trimming cost V 5 bases and J 1 base; bases outside gene matches: 3. The germline gives CDR1 SEHNR, CDR2 FQNEAQ (reference sequence). CDR3 amino acids: CASSTSGLSYEQYF. As DNA, the CDR3 is TGTGCCAGCAGCACTAGCGGGCTATCCTACGAGCAGTACTTC.

This clone was recorded once. The rearrangement joins TRBV14 to TRBJ2-7, with unresolved D. This CDR3 contains 16 residues. Trimming left V 0 bases short and J 3 bases short, with 15 bases between. The germline V gene encodes CDR1 SGHDN and CDR2 FVKESK. The CDR3 DNA reads as TGTGCCAGCAGCCAAGATCCCCCCCAACCTTACTACGAGCAGTACTTC. Translation gives CASSQDPPQPYYEQYF. The full variable domain, completed using reference TRBV14 and TRBJ2-7, is EAGVTQFPSHSVIEKGQTVTLRCDPISGHDNLYWYRRVMGKEIKFLLHFVKESKQDESGMPNNRFLAERTGGTYSTLKVQPAELEDSGVYFCASSQDPPQPYYEQYFGPGTRLTVT.

The chain joins TRBV12-3 or TRBV12-4 to TRBJ1-2, with D unclear. This CDR3 is 13 amino acids long. Trimming took off 3 bases at V and 6 bases at J, with 11 bases between the two ends. CDR3 coding DNA: TGTGCCAGCAGTTTGAAGGCGGCGGATGGCTACACCTTC. Translated, it gives CASSLKAADGYTF.

The V call is TRBV3-1 (or the pseudogene TRBV3-2), the J call TRBJ2-1, with TRBD2 matching over 11 bases. J lost 6 bases, V lost 3 bases, and 4 bases had no gene match. CDR1 is LGHDT and CDR2 is YNNKEL in the germline V gene (reference sequence). The CDR3 totals 15 residues. As DNA, the CDR3 is TGTGCCAGCAGCCATAGTAGCGGGAGGGCCAATGAGCAGTTCTTC. Residues: CASSHSSGRANEQFF.

V is TRBV7-9 and J is TRBJ1-1; a weak D match, TRBD1 (6 bases). The CDR3 loop spans 14 amino acids. Germline V gene sequence: CDR1 SEHNR, CDR2 FQNEAQ (reference sequence). The V gene lost 5 bases and the J gene lost 2 bases, with 12 bases spanning the gap. CDR3 loop: CASSPRTANTEAFF. In DNA form, the CDR3 reads TGTGCCAGCAGCCCAAGGACAGCAAACACTGAAGCTTTCTTT. The whole variable domain, remainder taken from reference TRBV7-9 and TRBJ1-1, is DTGVSQNPRHKITKRGQNVTFRCDPISEHNRLYWYRQTLGQGPEFLTYFQNEAQLEKSRLLSDRFSAERPKGSFSTLEIQRTEQGDSAMYLCASSPRTANTEAFFGQGTRLTVV.

V and J are TRBV10-3 and TRBJ1-2; 8 positions agree with TRBD1. V was clipped by 6 bases and J by 0 bases; unmatched bases: 3. Germline CDR1 is ENHRY and CDR2 is SYGVKD. The CDR3 has 14 residues. The DNA of the CDR3 is TGTGCCATCAGCCAGGGGGCATCTAACTATGGCTACACCTTC. Its protein is CAISQGASNYGYTF.

This chain links TRBV7-6 with TRBJ2-1, with 7 bases that match TRBD2. Germline loops: CDR1 SGHVS, CDR2 FNYEAQ. The junction had 9 bases not matched to a gene; V was cut back by 2 bases and J by 5 bases. This CDR3 comprises 16 residues. This CDR3 is CASSLRPGTTDNEQFF. The CDR3 DNA follows: TGTGCCAGCAGCTTACGGCCAGGGACTACAGACAATGAGCAGTTCTTC.

The chain is built from TRBV6-5 and TRBJ1-5; D remains ambiguous. The CDR3 is made up of 12 amino acids. Trimming left V 8 bases short and J 5 bases short, with 10 bases between. CDR1 MNHEY and CDR2 SVGAGI come from the germline V gene. The CDR3 nucleotides are TGTGCCAGCGACTTCAGTGATCAGCCCCAGCATTTT. It yields the protein CASDFSDQPQHF.

This chain connects TRBV19 to TRBJ1-5; D ambiguous. CDR3 length: 15 amino acids. Deletions cut 5 bases from V and 0 bases from J, with 11 bases between. Germline V CDR1 and CDR2: LNHDA, SQIVND (reference sequence). DNA for the CDR3: TGTGCCAGTAGTGGCCTGAGGAATAGCAATCAGCCCCAGCATTTT. Translation: CASSGLRNSNQPQHF.